The rows below give T cell receptor beta chains drawn from one sample of a study of T cells in localized non-small cell lung cancer. The data were produced by immunoSEQ multiplex PCR, yet TCRdb's version contains in-frame clones alone and is incomplete. This sample has roughly 67,000 clones, with almost 85% found just once. The input for sequencing was peripheral blood, taken before any cancer treatment. These receptors were obtained from a female donor over 55 with stage I lung adenocarcinoma. Each CDR3 is given with its conserved first and last residue. Each record gives: D gene, J gene, CDR3 length, V gene, clone size, CDR3 DNA, CDR3 protein. A D gene is named only where the DNA matches it firmly. Part of the rows lack a size; the others show once, few, many or a class for expanded clones.

D: TRBD2
J: TRBJ2-5
length: 15
V: TRBV7-6
size: .
DNA: TGTGCCAGCGGATGGACTAGCGGGGACCAAGAGACCCAGTACTTC
CDR3: CASGWTSGDQETQYF

D: TRBD2
J: TRBJ2-1
length: 15
V: TRBV5-1
size: .
DNA: TGCGCCAGCAGCCCCCTAGCGGGAGGAGGCCATGAGCAGTTCTTC
CDR3: CASSPLAGGGHEQFF

D: TRBD1
J: TRBJ1-5
length: 14
V: TRBV7-2
size: .
DNA: TGTGCCAGCAGTCCCGGACAGGGGCAGTTGACCCAGCATTTT
CDR3: CASSPGQGQLTQHF

D: .
J: TRBJ1-1
length: 14
V: TRBV4-1
size: few
DNA: TGCGCCAGCAGCCACTATGATCGGAACACTGAAGCTTTCTTT
CDR3: CASSHYDRNTEAFF

D: .
J: TRBJ1-5
length: 12
V: TRBV7-8
size: few
DNA: TGTGCCAGCAGCTTCCCTAATCAGCCCCAGCATTTT
CDR3: CASSFPNQPQHF

D: .
J: TRBJ1-2
length: 18
V: TRBV9
size: once
DNA: TGTGCCAGCAGCGTAGACGTCAACTTCAGGGGAGTGGGCTATGGCTACACCTTC
CDR3: CASSVDVNFRGVGYGYTF

D: .
J: TRBJ2-7
length: 14
V: TRBV9
size: .
DNA: TGTGCCAGCAGCGTAGGAGGGGGACGTGGCGAGCAGTACTTC
CDR3: CASSVGGGRGEQYF

D: TRBD1
J: TRBJ1-5
length: 17
V: TRBV18
size: .
DNA: TGTGCCAGCTCAATCGTCGAGACAGGGATGGGCAATCAGCCCCAGCATTTT
CDR3: CASSIVETGMGNQPQHF

D: TRBD2
J: TRBJ2-7
length: 14
V: TRBV14
size: .
DNA: TGTGCCAGCAGCCCCGGACTAGCGGGCTACGAGCAGTACTTC
CDR3: CASSPGLAGYEQYF

D: TRBD2
J: TRBJ2-1
length: 14
V: TRBV7-9
size: .
DNA: TGTGCCAGCAGCGCGGAGGGAGGGCCATTTGAGCAGTTCTTC
CDR3: CASSAEGGPFEQFF

D: .
J: TRBJ2-6
length: 15
V: TRBV6-1
size: .
DNA: TGTGCCAGCATGATAAGAGACCCTGGGGCCAACGTCCTGACTTTC
CDR3: CASMIRDPGANVLTF

D: .
J: TRBJ1-2
length: 13
V: TRBV6-1
size: .
DNA: TGTGCCAGCAGCCCCTCATGGAACTATGGCTACACCTTC
CDR3: CASSPSWNYGYTF

D: .
J: TRBJ1-1
length: 15
V: TRBV5-1
size: .
DNA: TGCGCCAGCAGCTCCCTATCGACGGGGAACACTGAAGCTTTCTTT
CDR3: CASSSLSTGNTEAFF

D: .
J: TRBJ1-1
length: 13
V: TRBV7-3
size: .
DNA: TGTGCCAGCAGCCCTCGGAGGGGCACTGAAGCTTTCTTT
CDR3: CASSPRRGTEAFF

D: .
J: TRBJ2-2
length: 14
V: TRBV5-1
size: .
DNA: TGCGCCAGCAGCTTGTTCCCAAGCACCGGGGAGCTGTTTTTT
CDR3: CASSLFPSTGELFF

D: TRBD1
J: TRBJ1-2
length: 14
V: TRBV6-5
size: .
DNA: TGTGCCAGCAGTCCCGACAGGGGAGACTATGGCTACACCTTC
CDR3: CASSPDRGDYGYTF

D: .
J: TRBJ2-3
length: 16
V: TRBV29-1
size: .
DNA: TGCAGCGTTGAAGATCTTTTAGCGGTTAGCACAGATACGCAGTATTTT
CDR3: CSVEDLLAVSTDTQYF

D: TRBD2
J: TRBJ2-2
length: 17
V: TRBV11-1
size: .
DNA: TGTGCCAGCAGTACTACGCGGGGGGGCAGGAACACCGGGGAGCTGTTTTTT
CDR3: CASSTTRGGRNTGELFF

D: .
J: TRBJ2-6
length: 13
V: TRBV5-3
size: .
DNA: TGTGCCAGCAGCCTCCTTGGGGCCAACGTCCTGACTTTC
CDR3: CASSLLGANVLTF

D: .
J: TRBJ2-3
length: 12
V: TRBV19
size: .
DNA: TGTGCCAGTACTGGGCTACGCGGGACGCAGTATTTT
CDR3: CASTGLRGTQYF

D: .
J: TRBJ1-1
length: 12
V: TRBV2
size: few
DNA: TGTGCCAGCATGCGCCGAGGTACTGAAGCTTTCTTT
CDR3: CASMRRGTEAFF

D: TRBD1
J: TRBJ1-6
length: 14
V: TRBV7-3
size: once
DNA: TGTGCCAGCAGCCGGACAGGAAATAATTCACCCCTCCACTTT
CDR3: CASSRTGNNSPLHF

D: TRBD1
J: TRBJ2-7
length: 15
V: TRBV9
size: .
DNA: TGTGCCAGCAGCGAGGGGACAGGGAGTATCTACGAGCAGTACTTC
CDR3: CASSEGTGSIYEQYF

D: TRBD1
J: TRBJ1-1
length: 13
V: TRBV29-1
size: few
DNA: TGCAGCGGGGACAGGGGAACGAACACTGAAGCTTTCTTT
CDR3: CSGDRGTNTEAFF

D: TRBD2
J: TRBJ2-3
length: 13
V: TRBV29-1
size: .
DNA: TGCAGCGGTATGACTAGCGGCACAGATACGCAGTATTTT
CDR3: CSGMTSGTDTQYF

D: TRBD2
J: TRBJ2-3
length: 16
V: TRBV5-4
size: .
DNA: TGTGCCAGCAGCTTGGCAGCGGGGGGGTTACACTATACGCAGTATTTT
CDR3: CASSLAAGGLHYTQYF

D: .
J: TRBJ1-6
length: 14
V: TRBV30
size: .
DNA: TGTGCCTGGTGTACCCAAACCTCCATTTCACCCCTCCACTTT
CDR3: CAWCTQTSISPLHF

D: .
J: TRBJ2-7
length: 13
V: TRBV29-1
size: once
DNA: TGCAGCGTTGAAGGCGGGAATAGAAGAGAGCAGTACTTC
CDR3: CSVEGGNRREQYF

D: .
J: TRBJ2-3
length: 15
V: TRBV2
size: .
DNA: TGTGCCAGCTTGCCTGGAGCAGCTAGCACAGATACGCAGTATTTT
CDR3: CASLPGAASTDTQYF

D: .
J: TRBJ2-7
length: 13
V: TRBV6-5
size: .
DNA: TGTGCCAGCAGGCGGGACGGGACCTACGAGCAGTACTTC
CDR3: CASRRDGTYEQYF

D: .
J: TRBJ2-7
length: 12
V: TRBV30
size: .
DNA: TGTGCCTGGAGGCTGAGCTCCTACGAGCAGTACTTC
CDR3: CAWRLSSYEQYF

D: TRBD1
J: TRBJ1-2
length: 16
V: TRBV5-6
size: .
DNA: TGTGCCAGCAGCTTTCTGGACAGGGCGATTGGCTATGGCTACACCTTC
CDR3: CASSFLDRAIGYGYTF

D: .
J: TRBJ2-7
length: 12
V: TRBV5-1
size: .
DNA: TGCGCCAGCAGCTCCAGGGGAGGCGAGCAGTACTTC
CDR3: CASSSRGGEQYF

D: TRBD2
J: TRBJ2-1
length: 20
V: TRBV5-1
size: .
DNA: TGCGCCAGCAGCTCCCCCGACCGTCTAGCGGGAGGGTGGTCCTACAATGAGCAGTTCTTC
CDR3: CASSSPDRLAGGWSYNEQFF

D: TRBD1
J: TRBJ2-7
length: 12
V: TRBV29-1
size: few
DNA: TGCAGCGCCCGGGACAGGGAAAACGAGCAGTACTTC
CDR3: CSARDRENEQYF

D: .
J: TRBJ1-1
length: 15
V: TRBV4-2
size: once
DNA: TGTGCCAGCAGCCAAGGTCTGGGTGGGGACACTGAAGCTTTCTTT
CDR3: CASSQGLGGDTEAFF

D: .
J: TRBJ1-2
length: 13
V: TRBV6-5
size: .
DNA: TGTGCCAGCAGTTACGACGGACTCTATGGCTACACCTTC
CDR3: CASSYDGLYGYTF

D: .
J: TRBJ1-1
length: 14
V: TRBV2
size: .
DNA: TGTGCCAGCACCCTGGACGCATTCAACACTGAAGCTTTCTTT
CDR3: CASTLDAFNTEAFF

D: .
J: TRBJ2-1
length: 12
V: TRBV18
size: few
DNA: TGTGCCAGCTCACCACCGGGCGATGAGCAGTTCTTC
CDR3: CASSPPGDEQFF

D: TRBD2
J: TRBJ2-7
length: 15
V: TRBV11-2
size: .
DNA: TGTGCCAGCAGCCTACTAGCGGGTGCTACCTACGAGCAGTACTTC
CDR3: CASSLLAGATYEQYF

D: .
J: TRBJ1-3
length: 15
V: TRBV6-1
size: .
DNA: TGTGCCAGCAGTCCAGAGTTGATCTCTGGAAACACCATATATTTT
CDR3: CASSPELISGNTIYF

D: .
J: TRBJ2-3
length: 15
V: TRBV5-1
size: .
DNA: TGCGCCAGCAGCTTGGGAGGTATCTACACAGATACGCAGTATTTT
CDR3: CASSLGGIYTDTQYF

D: .
J: TRBJ2-1
length: 13
V: TRBV11-2
size: .
DNA: TGTGCCAGCAGCAGAAACATCGACAATGAGCAGTTCTTC
CDR3: CASSRNIDNEQFF

D: TRBD2
J: TRBJ2-3
length: 15
V: TRBV9
size: few
DNA: TGTGCCAGCAGCCGACTAGCGGGAGTCCCCGATACGCAGTATTTT
CDR3: CASSRLAGVPDTQYF

D: TRBD2
J: TRBJ2-3
length: 18
V: TRBV13
size: .
DNA: TGTGCCAGCAGCTTAGAAGCTTTTGGCGGGAGGGGGACAGATACGCAGTATTTT
CDR3: CASSLEAFGGRGTDTQYF

D: .
J: TRBJ1-2
length: 15
V: TRBV7-9
size: .
DNA: TGTGCCAGCAGCTTAGGCGCAGGGACGGGGTATGGCTACACCTTC
CDR3: CASSLGAGTGYGYTF

D: .
J: TRBJ2-2
length: 16
V: TRBV7-6
size: .
DNA: TGTGCCAGCAGCCCTCAGACTACTTTCAACACCGGGGAGCTGTTTTTT
CDR3: CASSPQTTFNTGELFF

D: TRBD2
J: TRBJ2-2
length: 15
V: TRBV7-9
size: .
DNA: TGTGCCAGCAGCAGAGGTGCGGGAGAGGGCGGGGAGCTGTTTTTT
CDR3: CASSRGAGEGGELFF